This T cell receptor (beta chain) was recovered during a study of radiotherapy plus CTLA-4 blockade in lung cancer. Chemo-refractory metastatic non-small-cell lung cancer patients were treated with focal radiation plus CTLA-4 blockade with ipilimumab. Using immunoSEQ multiplex PCR, the repertoire was profiled, and TCRdb retains in-frame clones only, with some absent. The data hold 40,000 or so clones, with about 70% observed a single time. This TCR came from a human donor with non-small cell lung cancer who had stable disease on radiotherapy plus ipilimumab. This specimen was peripheral blood, taken from a patient treated with radiotherapy plus ipilimumab.

This chain's CDR3 is CASSEGTGGMTEAFF. In nucleotides, the CDR3 is TGTGCCAGCAGTGAAGGGACAGGGGGAATGACTGAAGCTTTCTTT. J is TRBJ1-1 and V is TRBV2; 10 bases are shared with TRBD1. This CDR3 is 15 amino acids long. Germline CDR1 SNHLY, CDR2 FYNNEI. Losses at the gene ends were 1 base for V and 5 bases for J; bases not matched to a gene: 4.